Included here is one T cell receptor (beta chain) sequence, with context. The sample is drawn from a study of blood T cell repertoires in COVID-19. At the level of the study: There were acute and convalescent COVID-19 samples, and they came from the United States, Italy and Spain. Nucleic acid was either cDNA or gDNA, and it came from T cells, B-cell-depleted T cells, or PBMCs.

As processed by the authors: Reference gene primer amplification gave nucleated cell count estimates. Sequencing used immunoSEQ multiplex PCR; TCRdb keeps in-frame clones, though not all of them. Clone size and V and J calls were adopted from that table, with D and trimming inferred from the DNA. The sample includes 170,000 or so clones, around 80% of them seen just once. The sequence was collected from a woman in her sixties or seventies with acute or convalescent COVID-19. Sample: peripheral blood.

CDR3 residues: CASSFPGGRYEQYF. CDR3 DNA sequence: TGTGCCAGCAGCTTCCCGGGGGGGCGGTACGAGCAGTACTTC. The J gene is TRBJ2-7, the V gene TRBV7-6; 8 nucleotides agree with TRBD2. Germline loops: CDR1 SGHVS, CDR2 FNYEAQ. With 3 bases clipped from V and 4 bases from J, the junction kept 5 bases outside the gene matches. There are 14 residues in the CDR3.